This passage covers 17 T cell receptor beta chains from one sample sequenced in a study of siplizumab effects on memory and regulatory T cells. TCRdb keeps only in-frame clones here, not all; method: immunoSEQ multiplex PCR. The sample has around 65,000 clones, roughly 85% seen once. The sequenced sample was memory CD4+ T cells sorted from blood. All receptors come from a human donor in good health.

V usage is TRBV4-1 and J usage is TRBJ2-5; no firm D call. The J call may be faulty, since TRBJ2-7 better matches the DNA end. The CDR3 is made up of 18 amino acids. The germline CDR1 and CDR2 sequences are MGHRA and YSYEKL. The CDR3 region is CASSQEILFQARAYEQYF. The DNA of the CDR3 is TGCGCCAGCAGCCAAGAAATTTTATTTCAGGCCCGTGCCTACGAGCAGTACTTC.

The chain has TRBV10-2 and TRBJ1-2; possible D gene TRBD1, 6 bases. Germline CDR1 is WSHSY and CDR2 is SAAADI. This CDR3 contains 14 residues. Trimming took 7 bases from V and 8 from J, leaving 20 bases between them. The CDR3 region has the DNA TGCGCCAGCACGCCGGACAGCGCCCTGCTGGGCTACACCTTC. Translation: CASTPDSALLGYTF.

This sequence joins TRBV27 and TRBJ1-1; D ambiguous. Germline loops: CDR1 MNHEY, CDR2 SMNVEV (reference sequence). Trimming removed 2 bases from V and 3 bases from J, with 7 bases in between. The CDR3 has 13 amino acids. In nucleotides, the CDR3 is TGTGCCAGCAGTTTACGGTTTGACACTGAAGCTTTCTTT. It codes for CASSLRFDTEAFF.

The genes are TRBV7-2 and TRBJ2-5; D call uncertain. The V gene lost 2 bases and the J gene lost 5 bases, with 6 bases spanning the gap. The length of the CDR3 is 12 residues. In germline, CDR1 is SGHTA, CDR2 FQGNSA. CDR3 nucleotide sequence: TGTGCCAGCAGCTTACTTGGGGAGACCCAGTACTTC. Protein sequence: CASSLLGETQYF.

This sequence joins TRBV6-1 and TRBJ1-5; 8 bases align to TRBD1. CDR1 and CDR2 from the germline V gene are MNHNS and SASEGT. V shed 8 bases and J 2 bases; nucleotides not matched to a gene: 5. The CDR3 is made up of 14 amino acids. This CDR3 reads CASVRTGRNQPQHF. In DNA, the CDR3 is TGTGCCAGCGTAAGGACAGGGCGCAATCAGCCCCAGCATTTT.

The rearrangement links TRBV5-4 to TRBJ1-3; 7 nucleotides agree with TRBD1. Germline CDR1 SGHNT, CDR2 YYREEE (reference sequence). Losses at the gene ends were 4 bases for V and 4 bases for J; bases not matched to a gene: 5. This CDR3 spans 14 amino acids. The CDR3, as DNA: TGTGCCAGCAGCAACTCAGGGGGAGGAAACACCATATATTTT. This encodes CASSNSGGGNTIYF.

The chain links TRBV12-5 to TRBJ1-3; 9 nucleotides match TRBD1. Germline V CDR1 and CDR2: LGHNT, FRNRAP. With 5 bases clipped from V and 3 bases from J, the junction kept 8 bases outside the gene matches. This CDR3 is 16 amino acids long. DNA of the CDR3: TGTGCTAGTGGTATCACAGGGGGCGCGGGTGGAAACACCATATATTTT. Translating it yields CASGITGGAGGNTIYF.

This rearrangement joins TRBV30 to TRBJ1-1; D may be TRBD1 (6 bases). CDR1 is GTSNPN and CDR2 is SVGIG in the germline V gene (reference sequence). This CDR3 is 11 amino acids long. V shed 4 bases and J shed 8 bases, with 11 bases lying between them. CDR3 bases: TGTGCCTGGATGGTCGGGACAGAAGCTTTCTTT. Its protein is CAWMVGTEAFF.

J is TRBJ2-2 and V is TRBV2; 8 positions agree with TRBD2. This CDR3 region has 15 residues. Germline loops: CDR1 SNHLY, CDR2 FYNNEI. V lost 6 bases to trimming and J lost 7 bases; unmatched junction nucleotides: 10. This CDR3 reads CASSLSTGGYGELFF. The CDR3, as DNA: TGTGCCAGCAGCCTCTCCACGGGGGGGTACGGGGAGCTGTTTTTT. The entire variable domain, with the rest obtained from reference TRBV2 and TRBJ2-2, is as follows: EPEVTQTPSHQVTQMGQEVILRCVPISNHLYFYWYRQILGQKVEFLVSFYNNEISEKSEIFDDQFSVERPDGSNFTLKIRSTKLEDSAMYFCASSLSTGGYGELFFGEGSRLTVL.

The chain employs TRBV29-1 and TRBJ2-1; D is uncertain. Germline V gene lookup returns CDR1 SQVTM and CDR2 ANQGSEA. Trimming took off 2 bases at V and 10 bases at J, with 12 bases between the two ends. The CDR3 totals 12 residues. CDR3: CSVETSRTEQFF. Written as DNA, the CDR3 is TGCAGCGTTGAAACGAGCCGTACCGAGCAGTTCTTC.

This clone occurred a few times. The CDR3 region has the DNA TGTGCCAGCAGCCAACAGGGGTGGGCTGAAGCTTTCTTT. Translating it yields CASSQQGWAEAFF. This chain connects TRBV4-2 to TRBJ1-1; D is possibly TRBD1 (6 bases). Germline V gene lookup returns CDR1 LGHNA and CDR2 YNFKEQ. The CDR3 loop spans 13 amino acids. Trimming cost V 2 bases and J 6 bases, with 10 bases left between them.

The chain uses TRBV7-8 and TRBJ2-5; 13 nucleotides match TRBD2. The trim removed 2 bases at V and 3 bases at J, leaving 15 bases unmatched. Germline loops: CDR1 SGHVS, CDR2 FQNEAQ. This CDR3 is 20 amino acids long. The CDR3 region has the DNA TGTGCCAGCAGCTTAAGCCGTTTCCCGGGACTAGCGGGGTTGAAAGAGACCCAGTACTTC. Protein product: CASSLSRFPGLAGLKETQYF.

This rearrangement joins TRBV7-2 to TRBJ2-4; 7 nucleotides align to TRBD1. The V segment lost 5 bases and the J segment 3 bases; nucleotides outside the gene matches: 10. This CDR3 is 16 amino acids long. Germline V gives CDR1 SGHTA, CDR2 FQGNSA. CDR3 region: CASSEPDRARKNIQYF. DNA of the CDR3: TGTGCCAGCAGCGAACCCGACAGGGCGCGCAAAAACATTCAGTACTTC.

The V gene is TRBV29-1, the J gene TRBJ1-3, with no clear D. This CDR3 comprises 13 residues. V dropped 4 bases and J dropped 0 bases, with 7 bases sitting between them. Germline CDR1 is SQVTM and CDR2 is ANQGSEA. The CDR3 protein is CSVGGTSGNTIYF. The CDR3 nucleotides read TGCAGCGTTGGAGGAACCTCTGGAAACACCATATATTTT. Full variable domain (remainder filled in from reference TRBV29-1 and TRBJ1-3): SAVISQKPSRDICQRGTSLTIQCQVDSQVTMMFWYRQQPGQSLTLIATANQGSEATYESGFVIDKFPISRPNLTFSTLTVSNMSPEDSSIYLCSVGGTSGNTIYFGEGSWLTVV.

In this sample, this clone turned up a few times. The V gene is TRBV6-1, the J gene TRBJ2-7; 7 positions agree with TRBD2. The CDR3 totals 15 residues. The V segment lost 3 bases and the J segment 0 bases; nucleotides outside the gene matches: 5. Germline CDR1 reads MNHNS; CDR2 reads SASEGT. Written as DNA, the CDR3 is TGTGCCAGCAGTGATCGGGGGGTATTCTCCTACGAGCAGTACTTC. It codes for CASSDRGVFSYEQYF.

V is TRBV9 and J is TRBJ1-3; unclear D gene. Trimming left V 4 bases short and J 0 bases short, with 14 bases between. This CDR3 is built from 16 residues. The germline V gene encodes CDR1 SGDLS and CDR2 YYNGEE. CDR3 region: CASSLSWTSSGNTIYF. Written as DNA, the CDR3 is TGTGCCAGCAGCCTTTCCTGGACGAGCTCTGGAAACACCATATATTTT.

The chain combines TRBV9 with TRBJ2-5; TRBD2 matches at 12 bases. The CDR3 is 16 residues long. V gave up 3 bases and J gave up 4 bases; unmatched junction bases: 7. Germline values: CDR1 SGDLS, CDR2 YYNGEE. The CDR3 spells CASSALAGGPGETQYF. The CDR3 nucleotides are TGTGCCAGCAGCGCCCTAGCGGGGGGGCCTGGAGAGACCCAGTACTTC.